Sequencing of this TCR beta chain was carried out in a study of response to subunit inactivated influenza vaccine. V lost 3 bases, J lost 5 bases, and 4 bases stayed unmatched. Per germline, CDR1 PRHDT and CDR2 FYEKMQ (reference sequence). The CDR3 covers 16 residues. TCRdb re-analysed the RT-PCR reads in MiXCR, keeping a single row per CDR3 protein. The table has 300,000 to 350,000 distinct CDR3 sequences, just over 20% seen once. The rearrangement joins TRBV13 to TRBJ2-1; TRBD2 agrees at 13 bases. The source is a man between 50 and 69 years old who received an inactivated influenza vaccine. This sample comprised PBMCs from blood, obtained approximately 20 months after vaccination. The DNA for the CDR3 is TGTGCCAGCAGCTTCGGGACTAGCGGGGAGGACAATGAGCAGTTCTTC. Its translation: CASSFGTSGEDNEQFF.